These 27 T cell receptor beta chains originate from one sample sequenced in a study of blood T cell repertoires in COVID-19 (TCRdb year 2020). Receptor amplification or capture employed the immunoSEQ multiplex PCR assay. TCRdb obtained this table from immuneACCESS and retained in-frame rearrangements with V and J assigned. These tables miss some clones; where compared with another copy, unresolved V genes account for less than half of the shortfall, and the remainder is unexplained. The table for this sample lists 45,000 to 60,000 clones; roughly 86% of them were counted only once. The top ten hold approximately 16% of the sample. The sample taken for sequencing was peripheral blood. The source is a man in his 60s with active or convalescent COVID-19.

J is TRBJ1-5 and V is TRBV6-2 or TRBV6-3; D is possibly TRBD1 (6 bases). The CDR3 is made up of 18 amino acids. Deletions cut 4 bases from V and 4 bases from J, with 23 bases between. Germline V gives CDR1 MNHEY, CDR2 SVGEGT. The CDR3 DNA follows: TGTGCCAGCAGTTCCCCGGGTGGGGGGGGCGGAGGTAATCAGCCCCAGCATTTT. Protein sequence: CASSSPGGGGGGNQPQHF.

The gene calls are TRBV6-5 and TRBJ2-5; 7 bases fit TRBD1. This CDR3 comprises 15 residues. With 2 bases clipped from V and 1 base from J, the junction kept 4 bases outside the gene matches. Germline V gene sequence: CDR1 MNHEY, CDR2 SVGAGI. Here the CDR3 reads CASSYLGQAQETQYF. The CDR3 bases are TGTGCCAGCAGTTACCTCGGACAGGCCCAAGAGACCCAGTACTTC.

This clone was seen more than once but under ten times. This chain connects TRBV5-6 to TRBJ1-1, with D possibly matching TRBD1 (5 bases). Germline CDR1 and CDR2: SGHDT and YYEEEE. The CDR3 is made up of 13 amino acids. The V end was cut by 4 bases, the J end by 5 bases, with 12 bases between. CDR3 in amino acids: CASSRGGSTEAFF. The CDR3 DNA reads TGTGCCAGCAGCAGGGGAGGGAGTACTGAAGCTTTCTTT.

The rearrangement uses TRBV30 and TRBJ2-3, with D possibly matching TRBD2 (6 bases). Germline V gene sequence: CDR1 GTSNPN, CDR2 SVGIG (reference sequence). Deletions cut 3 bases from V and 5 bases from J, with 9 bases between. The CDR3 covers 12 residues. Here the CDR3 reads CAWSGGGDTQYF. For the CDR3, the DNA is TGTGCCTGGAGCGGGGGAGGAGATACGCAGTATTTT. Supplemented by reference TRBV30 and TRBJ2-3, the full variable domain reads SQTIHQWPATLVQPVGSPLSLECTVEGTSNPNLYWYRQAAGRGLQLLFYSVGIGQISSEVPQNLSASRPQDRQFILSSKKLLLSDSGFYLCAWSGGGDTQYFGPGTRLTVL.

The CDR3 DNA is TGTGCCAGCAGTTTGGCCGGGACAGGGGGCTATGGCTACACCTTC. Translation: CASSLAGTGGYGYTF. The chain joins TRBV28 to TRBJ1-2; 11 nucleotides line up with TRBD1. Trimming at V came to 3 bases and at J to 4 bases, leaving 4 bases not matched to a gene. The CDR3 length is 15 residues. The germline gives CDR1 MDHEN, CDR2 SYDVKM.

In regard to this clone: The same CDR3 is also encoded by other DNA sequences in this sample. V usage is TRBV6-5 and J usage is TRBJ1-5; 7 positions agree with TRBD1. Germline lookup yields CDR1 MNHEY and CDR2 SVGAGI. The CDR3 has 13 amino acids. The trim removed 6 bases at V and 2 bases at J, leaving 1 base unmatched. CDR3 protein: CASRGTGNQPQHF. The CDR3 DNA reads TGTGCCAGCAGGGGGACAGGCAATCAGCCCCAGCATTTT.

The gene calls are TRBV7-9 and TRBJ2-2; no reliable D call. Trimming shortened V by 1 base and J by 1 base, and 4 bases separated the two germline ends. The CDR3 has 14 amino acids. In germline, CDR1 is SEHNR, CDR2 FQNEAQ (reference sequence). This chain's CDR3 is CASSLGQNTGELFF. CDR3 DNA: TGTGCCAGCAGCTTAGGACAGAACACCGGGGAGCTGTTTTTT.

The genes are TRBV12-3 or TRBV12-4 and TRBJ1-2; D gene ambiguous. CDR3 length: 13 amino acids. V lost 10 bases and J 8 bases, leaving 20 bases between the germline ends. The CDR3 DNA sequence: TGTGCCACCGCGGTGGAATTGCTTGGCGGCTACACCTTC. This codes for CATAVELLGGYTF.

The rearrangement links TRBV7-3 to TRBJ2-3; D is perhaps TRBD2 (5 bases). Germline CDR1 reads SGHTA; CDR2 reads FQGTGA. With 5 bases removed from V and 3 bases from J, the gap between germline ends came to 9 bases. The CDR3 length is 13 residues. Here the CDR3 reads CASSPGWTDTQYF. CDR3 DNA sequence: TGTGCCAGCAGCCCGGGATGGACAGATACGCAGTATTTT. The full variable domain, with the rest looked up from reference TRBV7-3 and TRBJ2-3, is GAGVSQTPSNKVTEKGKYVELRCDPISGHTALYWYRQSLGQGPEFLIYFQGTGAADDSGLPNDRFFAVRPEGSVSTLKIQRTERGDSAVYLCASSPGWTDTQYFGPGTRLTVL.

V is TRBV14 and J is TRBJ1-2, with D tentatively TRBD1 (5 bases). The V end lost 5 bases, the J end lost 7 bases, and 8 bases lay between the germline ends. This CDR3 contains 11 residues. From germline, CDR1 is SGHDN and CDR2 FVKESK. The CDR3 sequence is CASSMGGGYTF. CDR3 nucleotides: TGTGCCAGCAGCATGGGGGGTGGCTACACCTTC.

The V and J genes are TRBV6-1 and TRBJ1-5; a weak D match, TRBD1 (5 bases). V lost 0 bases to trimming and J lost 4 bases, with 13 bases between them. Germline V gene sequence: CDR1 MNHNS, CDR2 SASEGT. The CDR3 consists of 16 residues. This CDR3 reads CASSEAVGRENQPQHF. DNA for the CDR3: TGTGCCAGCAGTGAAGCCGTGGGCAGGGAAAATCAGCCCCAGCATTTT.

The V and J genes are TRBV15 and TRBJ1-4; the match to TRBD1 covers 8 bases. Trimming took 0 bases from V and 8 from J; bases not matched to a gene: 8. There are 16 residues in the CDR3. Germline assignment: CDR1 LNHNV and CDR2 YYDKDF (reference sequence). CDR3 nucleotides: TGTGCCACCAGCAGAGAGTTAGGACAGGGTAACGAAAAACTGTTTTTT. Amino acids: CATSRELGQGNEKLFF.

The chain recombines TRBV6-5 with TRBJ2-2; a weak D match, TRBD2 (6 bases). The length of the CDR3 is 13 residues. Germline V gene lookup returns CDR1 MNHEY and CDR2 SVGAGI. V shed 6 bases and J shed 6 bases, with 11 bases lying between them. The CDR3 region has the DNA TGTGCCAGCAGAAGACTAGAGGCCGGGGAGCTGTTTTTT. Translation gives CASRRLEAGELFF.

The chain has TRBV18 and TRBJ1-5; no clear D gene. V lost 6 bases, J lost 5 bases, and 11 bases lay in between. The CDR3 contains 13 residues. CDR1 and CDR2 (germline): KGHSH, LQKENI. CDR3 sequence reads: CASSSSRDQPQHF. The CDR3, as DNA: TGTGCCAGCTCCTCCTCGAGGGATCAGCCCCAGCATTTT.

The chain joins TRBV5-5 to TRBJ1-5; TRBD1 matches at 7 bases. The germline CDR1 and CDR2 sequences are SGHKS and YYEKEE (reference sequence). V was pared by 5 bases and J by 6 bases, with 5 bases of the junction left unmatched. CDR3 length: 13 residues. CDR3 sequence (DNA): TGTGCCAGCAGTCTGACAGGGACTCAGCCCCAGCATTTT. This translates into CASSLTGTQPQHF.

The CDR3 is CASSFMTGDNEQYF. The DNA for the CDR3 is TGTGCCAGCAGTTTTATGACAGGGGACAACGAGCAGTACTTC. J is TRBJ2-7 and V is TRBV27; 8 bases align to TRBD1. Trimming at V came to 3 bases and at J to 5 bases, leaving 6 bases not matched to a gene. Germline CDR1 reads MNHEY; CDR2 reads SMNVEV (reference sequence). The CDR3 covers 14 residues.

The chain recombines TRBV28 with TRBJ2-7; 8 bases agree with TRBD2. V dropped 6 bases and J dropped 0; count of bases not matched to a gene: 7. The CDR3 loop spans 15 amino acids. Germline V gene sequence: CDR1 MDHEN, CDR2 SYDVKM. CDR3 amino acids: CASSSGGTSSYEQYF. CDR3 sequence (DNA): TGTGCCAGCAGCAGCGGGGGTACTAGCTCCTACGAGCAGTACTTC.

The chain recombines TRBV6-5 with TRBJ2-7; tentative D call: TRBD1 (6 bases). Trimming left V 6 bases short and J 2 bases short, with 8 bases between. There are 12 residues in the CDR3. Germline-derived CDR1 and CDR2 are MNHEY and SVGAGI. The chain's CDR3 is CASSKGAYEQYF. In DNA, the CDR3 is TGTGCCAGCAGCAAGGGGGCCTACGAGCAGTACTTC.

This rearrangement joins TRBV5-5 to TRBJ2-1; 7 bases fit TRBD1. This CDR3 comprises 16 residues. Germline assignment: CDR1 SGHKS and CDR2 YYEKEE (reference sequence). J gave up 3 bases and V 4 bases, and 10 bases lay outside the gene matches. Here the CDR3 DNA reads TGTGCCAGCAGCCCGTCGACAGGGTTTCTCTACAATGAGCAGTTCTTC. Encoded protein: CASSPSTGFLYNEQFF.

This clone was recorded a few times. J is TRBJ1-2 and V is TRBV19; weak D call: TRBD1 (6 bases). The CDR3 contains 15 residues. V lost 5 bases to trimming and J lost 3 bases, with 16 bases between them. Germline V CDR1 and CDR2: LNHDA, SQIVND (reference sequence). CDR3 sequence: CASSRSGGRDYGYTF. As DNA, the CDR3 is TGTGCCAGTAGTCGATCCGGGGGGCGAGACTATGGCTACACCTTC.

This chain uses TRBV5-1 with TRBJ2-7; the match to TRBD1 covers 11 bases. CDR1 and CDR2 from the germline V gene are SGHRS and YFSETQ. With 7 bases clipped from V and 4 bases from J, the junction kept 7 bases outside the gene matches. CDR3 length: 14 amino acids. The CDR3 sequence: CASGGTGGAYEQYF. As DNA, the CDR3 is TGCGCCAGCGGAGGGACAGGGGGTGCGTACGAGCAGTACTTC.

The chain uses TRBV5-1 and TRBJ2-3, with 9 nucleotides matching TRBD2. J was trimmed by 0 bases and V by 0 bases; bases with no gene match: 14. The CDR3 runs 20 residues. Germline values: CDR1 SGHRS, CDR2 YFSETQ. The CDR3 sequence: CASSLGPMDSGGPSTDTQYF. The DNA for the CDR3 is TGCGCCAGCAGCTTGGGGCCGATGGATAGCGGGGGCCCCAGCACAGATACGCAGTATTTT.

The CDR3 is CASSLLGGPAGEQYF. The CDR3 region has the DNA TGTGCCAGCAGCTTGTTAGGAGGGCCAGCCGGCGAGCAGTACTTC. The chain has TRBV7-3 and TRBJ2-7, with D possibly TRBD2 on 6 matching bases. Germline V gives CDR1 SGHTA, CDR2 FQGTGA. The germline V and J ends were trimmed by 3 bases and 6 bases, with 18 bases remaining between them. The CDR3 totals 15 residues.

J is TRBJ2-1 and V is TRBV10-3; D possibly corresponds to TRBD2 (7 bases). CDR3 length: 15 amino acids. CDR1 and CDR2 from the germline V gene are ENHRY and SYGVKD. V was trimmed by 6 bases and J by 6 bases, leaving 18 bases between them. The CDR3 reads CAIRPAGALLNEQFF. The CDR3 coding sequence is TGTGCCATCAGACCCGCGGGGGCCCTCCTCAATGAGCAGTTCTTC.

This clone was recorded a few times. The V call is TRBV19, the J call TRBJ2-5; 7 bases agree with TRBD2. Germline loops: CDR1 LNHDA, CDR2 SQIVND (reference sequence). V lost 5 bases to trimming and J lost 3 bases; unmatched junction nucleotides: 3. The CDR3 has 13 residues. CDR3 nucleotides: TGTGCCAGTAGTCTCGGACTAGAAGAGACCCAGTACTTC. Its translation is CASSLGLEETQYF. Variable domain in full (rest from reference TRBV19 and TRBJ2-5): DGGITQSPKYLFRKEGQNVTLSCEQNLNHDAMYWYRQDPGQGLRLIYYSQIVNDFQKGDIAEGYSVSREKKESFPLTVTSAQKNPTAFYLCASSLGLEETQYFGPGTRLLVL.

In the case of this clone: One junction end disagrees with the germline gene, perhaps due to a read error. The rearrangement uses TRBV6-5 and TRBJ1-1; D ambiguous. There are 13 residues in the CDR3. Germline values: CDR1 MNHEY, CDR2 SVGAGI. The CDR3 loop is CASTPPAGSGESF. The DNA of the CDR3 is TGTGCCAGCACCCCCCCGGCGGGTTCCGGAGAATCATTT.

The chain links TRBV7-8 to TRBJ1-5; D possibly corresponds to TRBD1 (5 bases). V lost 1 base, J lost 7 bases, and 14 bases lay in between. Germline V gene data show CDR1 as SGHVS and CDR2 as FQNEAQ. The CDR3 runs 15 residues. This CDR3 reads CASSLVAQGGQPQHF. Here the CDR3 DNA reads TGTGCCAGCAGCTTAGTCGCTCAGGGTGGCCAGCCCCAGCATTTT.